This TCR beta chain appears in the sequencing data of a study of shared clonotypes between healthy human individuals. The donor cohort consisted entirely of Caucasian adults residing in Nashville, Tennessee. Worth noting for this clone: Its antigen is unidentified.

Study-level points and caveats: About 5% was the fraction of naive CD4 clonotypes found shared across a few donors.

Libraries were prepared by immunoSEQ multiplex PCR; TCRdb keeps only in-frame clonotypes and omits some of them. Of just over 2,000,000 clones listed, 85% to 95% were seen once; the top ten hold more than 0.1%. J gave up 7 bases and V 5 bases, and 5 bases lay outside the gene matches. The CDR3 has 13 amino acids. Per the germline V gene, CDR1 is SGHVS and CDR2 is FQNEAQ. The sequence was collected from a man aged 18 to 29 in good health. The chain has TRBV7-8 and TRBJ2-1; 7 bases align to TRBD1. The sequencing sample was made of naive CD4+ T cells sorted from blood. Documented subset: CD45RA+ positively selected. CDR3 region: CASSTRQGNEQFF. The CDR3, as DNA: TGTGCCAGCAGCACCAGACAGGGTAATGAGCAGTTCTTC.